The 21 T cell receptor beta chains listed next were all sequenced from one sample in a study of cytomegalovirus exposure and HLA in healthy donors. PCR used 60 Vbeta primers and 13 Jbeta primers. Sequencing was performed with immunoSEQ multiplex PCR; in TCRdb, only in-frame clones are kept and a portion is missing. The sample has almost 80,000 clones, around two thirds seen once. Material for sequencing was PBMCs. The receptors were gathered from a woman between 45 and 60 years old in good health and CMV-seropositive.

CDR3 region: CASSPRQLSTDTQYF. The CDR3 bases are TGTGCCAGCTCACCACGACAGCTTAGCACAGATACGCAGTATTTT. This chain joins TRBV18 and TRBJ2-3, with D tentatively TRBD1 (5 bases). This CDR3 has 15 amino acids. Germline lookup yields CDR1 KGHSH and CDR2 LQKENI. Trimming took off 1 base at V and 0 bases at J, with 8 bases between the two ends.

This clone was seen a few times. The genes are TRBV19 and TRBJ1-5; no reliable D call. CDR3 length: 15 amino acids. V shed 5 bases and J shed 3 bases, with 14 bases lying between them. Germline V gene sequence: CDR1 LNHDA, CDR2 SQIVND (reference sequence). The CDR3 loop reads CASSLRGRDNQPQHF. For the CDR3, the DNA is TGTGCCAGTAGTCTTCGGGGTCGGGACAATCAGCCCCAGCATTTT.

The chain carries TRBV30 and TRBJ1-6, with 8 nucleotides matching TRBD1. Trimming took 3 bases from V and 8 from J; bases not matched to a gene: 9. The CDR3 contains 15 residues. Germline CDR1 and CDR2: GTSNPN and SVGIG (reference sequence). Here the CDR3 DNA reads TGTGCCTGGAGCTTGATTGGACAGGGCCATTCACCCCTCCACTTT. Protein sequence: CAWSLIGQGHSPLHF.

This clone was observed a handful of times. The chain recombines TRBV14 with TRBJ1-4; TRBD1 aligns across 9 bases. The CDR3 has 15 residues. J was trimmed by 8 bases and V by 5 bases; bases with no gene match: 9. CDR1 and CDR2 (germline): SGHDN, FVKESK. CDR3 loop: CASSSNRGLREKLFF. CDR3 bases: TGTGCCAGCAGCTCGAACAGGGGGCTCCGGGAAAAACTGTTTTTT.

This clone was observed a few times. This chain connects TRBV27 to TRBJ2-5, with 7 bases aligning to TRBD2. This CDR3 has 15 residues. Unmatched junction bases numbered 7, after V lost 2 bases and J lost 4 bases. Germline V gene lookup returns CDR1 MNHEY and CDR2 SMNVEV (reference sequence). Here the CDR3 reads CASSLDAREGETQYF. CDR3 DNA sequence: TGTGCCAGCAGTTTAGACGCCAGGGAGGGAGAGACCCAGTACTTC.

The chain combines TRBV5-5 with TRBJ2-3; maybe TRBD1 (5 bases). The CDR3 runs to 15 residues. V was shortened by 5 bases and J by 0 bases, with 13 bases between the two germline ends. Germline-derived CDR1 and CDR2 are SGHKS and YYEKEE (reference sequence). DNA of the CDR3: TGTGCCAGCAGACAGACAGATTTTAGCACAGATACGCAGTATTTT. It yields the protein CASRQTDFSTDTQYF.

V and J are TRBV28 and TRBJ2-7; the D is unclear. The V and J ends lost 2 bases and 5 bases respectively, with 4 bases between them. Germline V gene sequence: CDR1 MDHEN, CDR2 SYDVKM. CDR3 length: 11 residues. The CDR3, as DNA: TGTGCCAGCAGTTTAGGGCACGAGCAGTACGTC. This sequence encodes CASSLGHEQYV.

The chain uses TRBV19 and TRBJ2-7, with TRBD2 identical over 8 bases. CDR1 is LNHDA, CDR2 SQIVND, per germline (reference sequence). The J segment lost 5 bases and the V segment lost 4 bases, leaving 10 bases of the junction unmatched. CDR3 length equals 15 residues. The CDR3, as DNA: TGTGCCAGTAGTACCTCCGGGGGGGTCCTCCACGAGCAGTACTTC. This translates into CASSTSGGVLHEQYF.

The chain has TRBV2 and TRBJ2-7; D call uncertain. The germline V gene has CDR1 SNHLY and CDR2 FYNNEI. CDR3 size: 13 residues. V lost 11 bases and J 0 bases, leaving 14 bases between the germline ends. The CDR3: CARLDLLSYEQYF. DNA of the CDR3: TGTGCCCGACTGGATTTGCTCTCCTACGAGCAGTACTTC.

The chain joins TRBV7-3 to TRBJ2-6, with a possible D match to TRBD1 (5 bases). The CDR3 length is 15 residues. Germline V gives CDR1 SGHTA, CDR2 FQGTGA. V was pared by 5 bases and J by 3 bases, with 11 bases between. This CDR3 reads CASSLSGNGANVLTF. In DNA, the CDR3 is TGTGCCAGCAGCCTATCAGGGAATGGGGCCAACGTCCTGACTTTC.

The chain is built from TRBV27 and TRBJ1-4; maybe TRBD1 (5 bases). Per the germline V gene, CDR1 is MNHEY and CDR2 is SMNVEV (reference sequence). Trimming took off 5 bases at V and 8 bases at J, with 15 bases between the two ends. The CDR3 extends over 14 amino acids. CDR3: CASSPQGQGEKLFF. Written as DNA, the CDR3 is TGTGCCAGCAGTCCCCAGGGTCAGGGCGAAAAACTGTTTTTT.

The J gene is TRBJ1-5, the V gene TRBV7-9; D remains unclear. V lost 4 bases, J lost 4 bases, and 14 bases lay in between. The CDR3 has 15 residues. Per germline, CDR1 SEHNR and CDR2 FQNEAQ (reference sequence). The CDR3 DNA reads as TGTGCCAGCAGCTCCGGTTCTATGGAGAATCAGCCCCAGCATTTT. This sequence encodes CASSSGSMENQPQHF.

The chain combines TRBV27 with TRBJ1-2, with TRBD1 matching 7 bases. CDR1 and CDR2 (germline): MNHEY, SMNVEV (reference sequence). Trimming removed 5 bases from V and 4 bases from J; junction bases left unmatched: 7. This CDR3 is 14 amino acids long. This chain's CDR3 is CASSRSGGSYGYTF. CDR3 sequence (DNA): TGTGCCAGCAGTAGGTCAGGGGGTTCCTATGGCTACACCTTC.

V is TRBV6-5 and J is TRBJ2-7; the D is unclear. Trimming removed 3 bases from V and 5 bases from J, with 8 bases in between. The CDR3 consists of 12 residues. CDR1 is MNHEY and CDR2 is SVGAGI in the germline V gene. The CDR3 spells CASSYNQNEQYF. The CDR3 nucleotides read TGTGCCAGCAGTTATAATCAGAACGAGCAGTACTTC.

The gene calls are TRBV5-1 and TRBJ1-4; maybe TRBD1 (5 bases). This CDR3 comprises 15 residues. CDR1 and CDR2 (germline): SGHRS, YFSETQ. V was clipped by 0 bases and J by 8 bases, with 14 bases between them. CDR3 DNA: TGCGCCAGCAGCTTGGAAGACAGCGGGGCGGAAAAACTGTTTTTT. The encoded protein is CASSLEDSGAEKLFF.

The CDR3 is CASVTGNSNQPQHF. The DNA of the CDR3 is TGTGCCAGTGTGACGGGGAATAGCAATCAGCCCCAGCATTTT. The chain couples TRBV19 to TRBJ1-5; D is unclear. This CDR3 region has 14 residues. Trimming stripped 8 bases from V and 0 bases from J, with 11 bases between. Germline V gives CDR1 LNHDA, CDR2 SQIVND (reference sequence). Full variable domain (missing parts from reference TRBV19 and TRBJ1-5): DGGITQSPKYLFRKEGQNVTLSCEQNLNHDAMYWYRQDPGQGLRLIYYSQIVNDFQKGDIAEGYSVSREKKESFPLTVTSAQKNPTAFYLCASVTGNSNQPQHFGDGTRLSIL.

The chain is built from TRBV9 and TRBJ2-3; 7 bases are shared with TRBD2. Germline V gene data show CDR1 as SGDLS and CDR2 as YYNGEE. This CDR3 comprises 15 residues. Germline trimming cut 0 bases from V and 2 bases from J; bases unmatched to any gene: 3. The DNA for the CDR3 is TGTGCCAGCAGCGTAGGGGGGGGAATCACAGATACGCAGTATTTT. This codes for CASSVGGGITDTQYF.

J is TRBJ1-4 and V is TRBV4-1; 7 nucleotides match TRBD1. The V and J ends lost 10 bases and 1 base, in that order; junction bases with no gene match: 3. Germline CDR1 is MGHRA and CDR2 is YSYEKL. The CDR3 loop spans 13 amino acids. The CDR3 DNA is TGCGCCACCGGGACAGTAACTAATGAAAAACTGTTTTTT. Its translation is CATGTVTNEKLFF.

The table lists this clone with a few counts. The CDR3 protein is CASSIDGGMNTGELFF. The CDR3 region has the DNA TGTGCCAGTAGTATAGATGGGGGGATGAACACCGGGGAGCTGTTTTTT. This chain uses TRBV19 with TRBJ2-2; D might be TRBD2 (6 bases). Germline CDR1 reads LNHDA; CDR2 reads SQIVND (reference sequence). The CDR3 has 16 residues. The V gene lost 0 bases and the J gene lost 1 base, with 9 bases spanning the gap.

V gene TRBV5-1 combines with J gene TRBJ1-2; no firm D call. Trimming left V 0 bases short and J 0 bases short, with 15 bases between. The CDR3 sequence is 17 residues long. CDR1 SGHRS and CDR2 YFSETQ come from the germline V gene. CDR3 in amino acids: CASSLAHSRKANYGYTF. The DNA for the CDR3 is TGCGCCAGCAGCTTGGCCCATTCTAGGAAAGCTAACTATGGCTACACCTTC.

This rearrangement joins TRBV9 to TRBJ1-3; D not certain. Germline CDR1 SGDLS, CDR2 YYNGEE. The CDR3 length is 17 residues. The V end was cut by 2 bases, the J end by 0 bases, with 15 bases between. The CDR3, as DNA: TGTGCCAGCAGCGTTCGAGGGCTTGCGAGCTCTGGAAACACCATATATTTT. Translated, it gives CASSVRGLASSGNTIYF.